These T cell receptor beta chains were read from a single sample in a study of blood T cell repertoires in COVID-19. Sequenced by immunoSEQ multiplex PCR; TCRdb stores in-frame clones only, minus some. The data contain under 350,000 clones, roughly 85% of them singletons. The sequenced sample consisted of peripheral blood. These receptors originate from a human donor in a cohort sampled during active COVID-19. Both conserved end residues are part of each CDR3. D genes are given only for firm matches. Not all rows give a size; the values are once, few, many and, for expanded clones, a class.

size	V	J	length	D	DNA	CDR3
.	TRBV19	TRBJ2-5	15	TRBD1	TGTGCCAGTAGTACCCGAGGGACAGGCCAAGAGACCCAGTACTTC	CASSTRGTGQETQYF
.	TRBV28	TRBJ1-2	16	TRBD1	TGTGCCAGCAGTTCGAATACCGGGACAGGGTTTTATGGCTACACCTTC	CASSSNTGTGFYGYTF
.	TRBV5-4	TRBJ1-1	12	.	TGTGCCAGCAGCTTGGACAACCCTGAAGCTTTCTTT	CASSLDNPEAFF
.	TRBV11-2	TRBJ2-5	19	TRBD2	TGTGCCAGCAGCTTAGATCACGGCTGGACTAGCGGGAGGGCGGAGACCCAGTACTTC	CASSLDHGWTSGRAETQYF
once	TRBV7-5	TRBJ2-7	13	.	TGTGCCAGATTGTCAAACGGGACCTACGAGCAGTACTTC	CARLSNGTYEQYF
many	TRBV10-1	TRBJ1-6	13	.	TGCGCCAGCAGTGGGACTGAAAATTCACCCCTCCACTTT	CASSGTENSPLHF
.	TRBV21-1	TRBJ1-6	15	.	TGTGCCAGCACGATAGGGGGAATGCATAATTCACCCCTCCACTTT	CASTIGGMHNSPLHF
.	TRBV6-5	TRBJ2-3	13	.	TGTGCCAGCAGTCGTGACTCCACAGATACGCAGTATTTT	CASSRDSTDTQYF
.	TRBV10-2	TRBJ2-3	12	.	TGCGCCAGCAATCCGGCCCCGGGAGCGCAGTATTTT	CASNPAPGAQYF
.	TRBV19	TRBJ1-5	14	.	TGTGCCAGTAGTATGCGGGACAGCAATCAGCCCCAGCATTTT	CASSMRDSNQPQHF
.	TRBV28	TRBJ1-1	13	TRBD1	TGTGCCAGCAAGACAGGGTTTAACACTGAAGCTTTCTTT	CASKTGFNTEAFF
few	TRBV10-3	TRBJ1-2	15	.	TGTGCCATCAGTGAGTCGAACAGGCTATACTATGGCTACACCTTC	CAISESNRLYYGYTF
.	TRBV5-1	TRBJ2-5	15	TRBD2	TGCGCCAGCAGCTTGACTAGCGCGGTGGGAGAGACCCAGTACTTC	CASSLTSAVGETQYF
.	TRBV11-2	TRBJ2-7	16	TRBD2	TGTGCCAGCAGCTTACGGTTTCTGCGGGAGGGGGGCGAGCAGTACTTC	CASSLRFLREGGEQYF
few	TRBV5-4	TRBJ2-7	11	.	TGTGCCAGCAGCTTGGGGGCAGGGGAGTACTTC	CASSLGAGEYF
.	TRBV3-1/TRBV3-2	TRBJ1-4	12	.	TGTGCCAGCAGCCGAGACTATGAAAAACTGTTTTTT	CASSRDYEKLFF
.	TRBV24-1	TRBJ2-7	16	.	TGTGCCACCAGTGAGTCTCAGTGGGGCTTTTTCTACGAGCAGTACTTC	CATSESQWGFFYEQYF
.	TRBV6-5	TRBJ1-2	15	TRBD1	TGTGCCAGCCTGGGGTGGGACAGGGAGGACTATGGCTACACCTTC	CASLGWDREDYGYTF
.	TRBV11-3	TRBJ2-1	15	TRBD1	TGTGCCAGCAGCTTAGGACAGGGCTCCTACAATGAGCAGTTCTTC	CASSLGQGSYNEQFF
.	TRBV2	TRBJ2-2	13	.	TGTGCCAGCGGAGAACTCAACACCGGGGAGCTGTTTTTT	CASGELNTGELFF
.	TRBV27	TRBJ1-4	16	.	TGTGCCAGCAGTTTAAATGGGGGCAACCTTAATGAAAAACTGTTTTTT	CASSLNGGNLNEKLFF
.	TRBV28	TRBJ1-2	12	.	TGTGCCAGCAGTTTGATGAGTTATGGCTACACCTTC	CASSLMSYGYTF
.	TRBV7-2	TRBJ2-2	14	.	TGTGCCAGCAGCTTTGCTGGGGGGTCCGGGGAGCTGTTTTTT	CASSFAGGSGELFF
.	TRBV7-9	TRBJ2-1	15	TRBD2	TGTGCCAGCAGCTTAGAAGCGGGGGCCTACAATGAGCAGTTCTTC	CASSLEAGAYNEQFF
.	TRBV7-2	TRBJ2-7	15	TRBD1	TGTGCCAGCAGCTTTTCGGGACAGGGGGCCTACGAGCAGTACTTC	CASSFSGQGAYEQYF
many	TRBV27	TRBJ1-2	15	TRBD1	TGTGCCAGCAGATCCCAGGGGGCGCGGGGCTATGGCTACACCTTC	CASRSQGARGYGYTF
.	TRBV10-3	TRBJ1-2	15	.	TGTGCCATCAGGGGGCCCTCACCCTGGGGCTATGGCTACACCTTC	CAIRGPSPWGYGYTF